The present T cell receptor (beta chain) was sequenced within a study of post-analysis software for immune sequencing data. Overall study: Courses of disease covered relapsing-remitting, secondary progressive and progressive-relapsing multiple sclerosis.

Study findings and constraints: Comparison with controls showed significantly lower normalized Chao1 diversity in multiple sclerosis patients. TRBV5-6, TRBV5-1 and TRBV20-1 belonged to a set of about 5 TRBV segments that were more frequent in patients than controls.

Unique molecular identifiers featured in each of the TCR beta cDNA libraries. Each batch of about 0.95 to 10 million T cells produced roughly 0.5 million cDNA molecules. MiXCR, applied by TCRdb to the PCR reads, yields one record per CDR3 protein. The data hold roughly 620,000 distinct CDR3 sequences, with around 40% observed a single time. Concerning this clonotype: The antigen is unknown.

V was clipped by 4 bases and J by 3 bases; unmatched bases: 10. The CDR3 is 16 residues long. CDR1 and CDR2 (germline): MGHRA, YSYEKL. The chain is built from TRBV4-1 and TRBJ2-5; TRBD2 aligns across 8 bases. The specimen was blood. The sequence was obtained from a girl aged 5 to 17 with multiple sclerosis. The DNA of the CDR3 is TGCGCCAGCAGCCGAGGAGGGACTAGACTTGAAGAGACCCAGTACTTC. It yields the protein CASSRGGTRLEETQYF.